The 23 T cell receptor beta chains in this list originate from one sample, sequenced in a study of T cell repertoires in cytomegalovirus infection. TCRdb reprocessed the reads with MiXCR, giving one entry per CDR3 protein. This sample has just under 300,000 distinct CDR3 sequences, with around 9.1% found just once. Sequencing was carried out using PBMCs. The receptors stem from a human donor in good health (CMV status not recorded). Some clones in this sample may be carry-over from other donors' samples.

This clonotype has a count of ten or more. V gene TRBV7-9 combines with J gene TRBJ2-7; possible D gene TRBD1, 6 bases. The CDR3 spans 14 residues. Per germline, CDR1 SEHNR and CDR2 FQNEAQ (reference sequence). V was cut by 4 bases and J by 7 bases, with 17 bases left in between. CDR3 DNA: TGTGCCAGCAGCTATCTACAGGGTACAAGGGAGCAGTACGTC. Translating gives CASSYLQGTREQYV.

The V and J genes are TRBV5-1 and TRBJ1-2; tentatively, D is TRBD1 (6 bases). Germline CDR1 is SGHRS and CDR2 is YFSETQ. V was cut by 5 bases and J by 3 bases, with 14 bases left in between. The CDR3 contains 14 residues. The CDR3 DNA follows: TGCGCCAGCAGGGGGGCCCGGGAACACTATGGCTACACCTTC. Its translation is CASRGAREHYGYTF.

This clonotype was seen at least ten times. V is TRBV7-2 and J is TRBJ2-1; D gene uncertain. The CDR3 runs to 13 residues. CDR1 SGHTA and CDR2 FQGNSA come from the germline V gene. Trimming removed 6 bases from V and 0 bases from J, with 6 bases in between. CDR3 sequence (DNA): TGTGCCAGCAGTCCGTTCTCCTACAATGAGCAGTTCTTC. Translated: CASSPFSYNEQFF.

The genes are TRBV28 and TRBJ2-4; the D gene is possibly TRBD2 (6 bases). Germline V gene data show CDR1 as MDHEN and CDR2 as SYDVKM. The CDR3 loop spans 16 amino acids. V lost 4 bases, J lost 0 bases, and 13 bases lay in between. CDR3 sequence (DNA): TGTGCCAGCAGTTCGGGGGAGATACTAGCCAAAAACATTCAGTACTTC. The encoded protein is CASSSGEILAKNIQYF.

This clonotype showed up just once. One end of the junction fails to match germline, which may point to a read error. CDR3: CASSLAYVQYF. The CDR3 DNA is TGTGCCAGCAGCTTGGCCTACGTGCAGTACTTC. The chain combines TRBV5-5 with TRBJ2-7, with D uncertain. The CDR3 covers 11 residues. CDR1 and CDR2 from the germline V gene are SGHKS and YYEKEE (reference sequence).

This clonotype was counted only a few times. The chain is built from TRBV20-1 and TRBJ1-2; TRBD1 aligns across 9 bases. Germline V gene lookup returns CDR1 DFQATT and CDR2 SNEGSKA (reference sequence). CDR3 length equals 15 residues. V dropped 5 bases and J dropped 4; count of bases not matched to a gene: 11. The CDR3 DNA reads TGCAGTGCTCCCCGGACAGGGGCTTCGGGCTATGGCTACACCTTC. It encodes CSAPRTGASGYGYTF.

This clonotype was counted ten times or more. The V call is TRBV7-2, the J call TRBJ2-3; TRBD2 agrees at 9 bases. This CDR3 is built from 19 residues. Germline CDR1 reads SGHTA; CDR2 reads FQGNSA. V was pared by 1 base and J by 1 base, with 12 bases of the junction left unmatched. CDR3 nucleotides: TGTGCCAGCAGCTTAGACTTACGCCGGGCTAGCGGGGGCACAGATACGCAGTATTTT. Translated: CASSLDLRRASGGTDTQYF.

The table lists this clonotype with a few counts. The chain links TRBV28 to TRBJ1-5; TRBD1 matches at 9 bases. Germline assignment: CDR1 MDHEN and CDR2 SYDVKM. This CDR3 spans 18 amino acids. The trim removed 4 bases at V and 2 bases at J, leaving 12 bases unmatched. The CDR3 spells CASSWWGTGTRGNQPQHF. The DNA of the CDR3 is TGTGCCAGCAGTTGGTGGGGGACAGGGACGAGGGGCAATCAGCCCCAGCATTTT.

This clonotype occurred once. V is TRBV5-1 and J is TRBJ2-1; tentatively, D is TRBD2 (5 bases). V was clipped by 0 bases and J by 7 bases, with 17 bases between them. Germline V gives CDR1 SGHRS, CDR2 YFSETQ. The CDR3 consists of 16 residues. CDR3 nucleotides: TGCGCCAGCAGCTTGGCCGTGCGGGCGGGCGGTAATGAGCAGTTCTTC. Protein sequence: CASSLAVRAGGNEQFF.

This clonotype was picked up many times. The chain couples TRBV5-6 to TRBJ1-4; maybe TRBD1 (5 bases). This CDR3 has 15 amino acids. The V end was cut by 7 bases, the J end by 6 bases, with 19 bases between. Germline lookup yields CDR1 SGHDT and CDR2 YYEEEE. CDR3 in DNA: TGTGCCAGCGGGATGGCGGGGCCGGGGGATGAAAAACTGTTTTTT. Its translation: CASGMAGPGDEKLFF.

CDR3: CSAYDIQGWGPLHF. The CDR3 nucleotides read TGCAGTGCTTATGATATACAGGGGTGGGGACCCCTCCACTTT. The V and J genes are TRBV20-1 and TRBJ1-6; 7 nucleotides align to TRBD1. The trim removed 5 bases at V and 12 bases at J, leaving 13 bases unmatched. CDR3 length: 14 amino acids. Germline V gene lookup returns CDR1 DFQATT and CDR2 SNEGSKA (reference sequence).

V gene TRBV20-1 combines with J gene TRBJ2-5; 7 nucleotides line up with TRBD2. J gave up 5 bases and V 6 bases, and 12 bases lay outside the gene matches. The CDR3 is 14 amino acids. Germline V CDR1 and CDR2: DFQATT, SNEGSKA (reference sequence). CDR3 amino acids: CSATPQRGRETQYF. DNA of the CDR3: TGCAGTGCCACCCCCCAGCGGGGAAGGGAGACCCAGTACTTC.

In its sample, this clonotype was seen a few times. This chain links TRBV28 with TRBJ2-7; 8 bases are a match to TRBD1. Germline values: CDR1 MDHEN, CDR2 SYDVKM. The CDR3 loop spans 13 amino acids. Trimming at V came to 5 bases and at J to 7 bases, leaving 7 bases not matched to a gene. CDR3 region: CASSPTGVGEQYV. The CDR3 DNA is TGTGCCAGCAGTCCGACAGGGGTTGGGGAGCAGTACGTC.

The chain carries TRBV2 and TRBJ2-7; 7 bases are a match to TRBD2. The CDR3 is made up of 11 amino acids. The V gene end was trimmed by 8 bases and the J gene end by 5 bases; junction bases not matched to a gene: 3. Germline V lookup: CDR1 SNHLY, CDR2 FYNNEI. As DNA, the CDR3 is TGTGCCAGCCCGGGGGGTGACGAGCAGTACTTC. Its translation is CASPGGDEQYF.

This clonotype appeared many times. The chain's CDR3 is CASSLDTAVRGYGYTF. DNA for the CDR3: TGTGCCAGCAGCTTGGATACGGCAGTACGGGGCTATGGCTACACCTTC. V gene TRBV5-4 combines with J gene TRBJ1-2; D gene ambiguous. Germline V gives CDR1 SGHNT, CDR2 YYREEE (reference sequence). Trimming took 0 bases from V and 4 from J, leaving 16 bases between them. The CDR3 runs to 16 residues.

This clonotype showed up many times. The chain combines TRBV20-1 with TRBJ2-1; 7 bases agree with TRBD2. Per the germline V gene, CDR1 is DFQATT and CDR2 is SNEGSKA (reference sequence). Unmatched junction bases numbered 6, after V lost 3 bases and J lost 7 bases. This CDR3 contains 13 residues. The CDR3 reads CSASSGGENEQFF. Here the CDR3 DNA reads TGCAGTGCTAGTTCGGGGGGAGAAAATGAGCAGTTCTTC.

This clonotype was seen ten or more times. V gene TRBV6-2 or TRBV6-3 combines with J gene TRBJ1-5; D may be TRBD1 (5 bases). The V gene lost 10 bases and the J gene lost 6 bases, with 16 bases spanning the gap. CDR3 length: 13 amino acids. Per germline, CDR1 MNHEY and CDR2 SVGEGT. The CDR3 is CATFWGRGQPQHF. As DNA, the CDR3 is TGTGCCACCTTTTGGGGCCGGGGTCAGCCCCAGCATTTT.

This clonotype is classed as medium-sized. In DNA, the CDR3 is TGTGCCAGCAGCTTAAGGGTGTCTGGGGCCAACGTCCTGACTTTC. Amino acids: CASSLRVSGANVLTF. The V call is TRBV7-9, the J call TRBJ2-6; D not resolved. V was trimmed by 2 bases and J by 1 base, leaving 6 bases between them. CDR3 length: 15 amino acids. CDR1 is SEHNR, CDR2 FQNEAQ, per germline (reference sequence). Drawing the rest from reference TRBV7-9 and TRBJ2-6, the complete variable domain is DTGVSQNPRHKITKRGQNVTFRCDPISEHNRLYWYRQTLGQGPEFLTYFQNEAQLEKSRLLSDRFSAERPKGSFSTLEIQRTEQGDSAMYLCASSLRVSGANVLTFGAGSRLTVL.

This clonotype was found many times. The CDR3, as DNA: TGCAGTGCTACCGGGACTATTCTCGCAGATACGCAGTATTTT. Residues: CSATGTILADTQYF. The chain uses TRBV20-1 and TRBJ2-3; 7 positions agree with TRBD2. Germline CDR1 DFQATT, CDR2 SNEGSKA (reference sequence). Germline trimming cut 4 bases from V and 4 bases from J; bases unmatched to any gene: 8. The CDR3 has 14 residues.

This clonotype was detected ten times or more. The genes are TRBV7-2 and TRBJ2-3; D may be TRBD1 or TRBD2 (5 bases each). Trimming removed 8 bases at V and 0 bases at J, with 15 bases between. The CDR3 runs 15 residues. Germline assignment: CDR1 SGHTA and CDR2 FQGNSA. Written as DNA, the CDR3 is TGTGCCAGCGGTTTGAGGGGATGGAGCACAGATACGCAGTATTTT. The encoded protein is CASGLRGWSTDTQYF.

This clonotype was seen a few times. The chain combines TRBV5-1 with TRBJ2-3, with D possibly TRBD1 on 6 matching bases. CDR3 length: 16 residues. The V end was cut by 0 bases, the J end by 4 bases, with 15 bases between. The germline V gene encodes CDR1 SGHRS and CDR2 YFSETQ. The chain's CDR3 is CASSLGLRGAADTQYF. The CDR3 DNA sequence: TGCGCCAGCAGCTTGGGCCTCAGGGGTGCCGCAGATACGCAGTATTTT.

This clonotype was seen ten or more times. The chain has TRBV12-3 or TRBV12-4 and TRBJ2-2; tentatively, D is TRBD1 or TRBD2 (5 bases each). V was trimmed by 8 bases and J by 8 bases, leaving 15 bases between them. The CDR3 is 13 residues long. CDR3 loop: CASGQQAGGELFF. DNA for the CDR3: TGTGCCAGCGGCCAACAGGCGGGTGGGGAGCTGTTTTTT.

This clonotype has ten or more counts. The chain joins TRBV7-6 to TRBJ1-1; D gene uncertain. Trimming stripped 2 bases from V and 7 bases from J, with 17 bases between. CDR1 and CDR2 (germline): SGHVS, FNYEAQ. The length of the CDR3 is 15 residues. As DNA, the CDR3 is TGTGCCAGCAGCTTATTCCCTGGAGGGCGGAATGAAGCTTTCTTT. This encodes CASSLFPGGRNEAFF.